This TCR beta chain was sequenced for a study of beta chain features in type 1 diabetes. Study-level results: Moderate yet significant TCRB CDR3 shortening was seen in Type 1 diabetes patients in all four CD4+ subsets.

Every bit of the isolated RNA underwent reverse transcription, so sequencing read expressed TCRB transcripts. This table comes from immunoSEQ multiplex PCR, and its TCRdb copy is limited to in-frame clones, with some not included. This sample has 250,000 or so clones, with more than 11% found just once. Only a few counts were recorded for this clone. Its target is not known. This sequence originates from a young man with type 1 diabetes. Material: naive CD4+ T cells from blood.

CDR3 loop: CSVRTSGSADTQYF. The CDR3, as DNA: TGCAGCGTACGGACTAGCGGGAGCGCAGATACGCAGTATTTT. V gene TRBV29-1 combines with J gene TRBJ2-3; 13 positions match TRBD2. V gave up 6 bases and J gave up 4 bases; unmatched junction bases: 4. The CDR3 covers 14 residues. Germline-derived CDR1 and CDR2 are SQVTM and ANQGSEA.